The 10 T cell receptor beta chains presented below share a single source sample, sequenced in a study of regulatory T cells in long-lasting Graves disease. HTBI primers from iRepertoire and Arm-PCR of CDR3 regions yielded the TCR beta libraries. A single record per CDR3 protein comes from TCRdb applying MiXCR to the multiplex PCR reads. The sample holds some 340,000 distinct CDR3 sequences, about 11% seen once. Documented time point: newly diagnosed GD, antithyroid drugs for less than 3 months. The authors made the TCR library using RNA they extracted from PBMCs. The sample was also linked to a second study, of T cells in Graves' hyperthyroidism and ophthalmopathy.

This specimen consisted of peripheral blood mononuclear cells (PBMCs), obtained at new diagnosis, from a patient treated with antithyroid drugs. The source is a woman aged 18-30 years with Graves disease.

This clonotype was detected many times. This chain joins TRBV20-1 and TRBJ2-1, with TRBD2 identical over 14 bases. The CDR3 consists of 18 residues. Germline values: CDR1 DFQATT, CDR2 SNEGSKA (reference sequence). The junction had 11 bases not matched to a gene; V was cut back by 7 bases and J by 0 bases. CDR3 sequence (DNA): TGCAGTGTTCCCGGGACTAGCGGGAGACTGAGCTCCTACAATGAGCAGTTCTTC. This sequence encodes CSVPGTSGRLSSYNEQFF.

Comment on this clonotype: The CDR3 does not end in the conserved phenylalanine or tryptophan, so this is likely a read error. The V call is TRBV5-6, the J call TRBJ2-1; D remains unclear. CDR1 and CDR2 (germline): SGHDT, YYEEEE. This CDR3 spans 15 amino acids. DNA of the CDR3: TGTGCCAACAGCTTCGATCCAGACGGATACAATGAGCAGTTCCTC. Translation: CANSFDPDGYNEQFL.

The rearrangement joins TRBV29-1 to TRBJ2-5; the D is unclear. V lost 3 bases and J lost 5, with 4 bases in between. CDR1 SQVTM and CDR2 ANQGSEA come from the germline V gene. This CDR3 has 10 residues. The CDR3 spells CSVEWETQYF. CDR3 nucleotides: TGCAGCGTTGAGTGGGAGACCCAGTACTTC.

This clonotype has ten or more counts. V and J are TRBV4-1 and TRBJ1-5; no firm D call. The germline V and J ends were trimmed by 1 base and 0 bases, with 7 bases remaining between them. CDR1 is MGHRA, CDR2 YSYEKL, per germline. The CDR3 consists of 15 residues. The CDR3 loop reads CASSQAPNSNQPQHF. CDR3 coding DNA: TGCGCCAGCAGCCAAGCACCGAATAGCAATCAGCCCCAGCATTTT.

This clonotype has more than one count but fewer than ten. This chain joins TRBV20-1 and TRBJ2-2; D perhaps matches TRBD2 (5 bases). The CDR3 sequence is 15 residues long. Trimming stripped 6 bases from V and 5 bases from J, with 19 bases between. Germline V gene data show CDR1 as DFQATT and CDR2 as SNEGSKA (reference sequence). For the CDR3, the DNA is TGCAGTGCCCCCGCCCCCGGGCGGGTGACCGGGGAGCTGTTTTTT. It encodes CSAPAPGRVTGELFF.

CDR3 in DNA: TGTGCCAGCAGCCGGGGGACAGGGGCAGGTCAGCCCCAGCATTTT. Translation gives CASSRGTGAGQPQHF. The J gene is TRBJ1-5, the V gene TRBV12-3 or TRBV12-4, with 10 bases identical to TRBD1. The CDR3 has 15 residues. V shed 6 bases, J shed 6 bases, and the junction held 8 bases outside the gene matches.

Only a few counts were recorded for this clonotype. This chain joins TRBV3-1 and TRBJ2-3; 11 bases match TRBD2. Per germline, CDR1 LGHDT and CDR2 YNNKEL (reference sequence). The CDR3 extends over 17 amino acids. V shed 0 bases, J shed 3 bases, and the junction held 5 bases outside the gene matches. The CDR3 here is CASSQEVAGGPTDTQYF. CDR3 bases: TGTGCCAGCAGCCAAGAGGTAGCGGGAGGGCCGACAGATACGCAGTATTTT.

The table lists this clonotype with many counts. The chain joins TRBV27 to TRBJ2-1, with 9 bases matching TRBD2. In germline, CDR1 is MNHEY, CDR2 SMNVEV (reference sequence). The V and J ends lost 0 bases and 6 bases, in that order; junction bases with no gene match: 3. The CDR3 spans 15 residues. CDR3 residues: CASSLSRGRANEQFF. The CDR3 DNA reads TGTGCCAGCAGTTTATCTCGCGGGAGGGCCAATGAGCAGTTCTTC.

This clonotype has at least ten counts. The V and J genes are TRBV7-8 and TRBJ1-2; D not certain. CDR1 SGHVS and CDR2 FQNEAQ come from the germline V gene. The CDR3 has 15 residues. Trimming shortened V by 2 bases and J by 0 bases, and 10 bases separated the two germline ends. The CDR3 is CASSLSPLSNYGYTF. CDR3 coding DNA: TGTGCCAGCAGCTTAAGTCCCTTATCTAACTATGGCTACACCTTC. Full variable domain (outside the CDR3, taken from reference TRBV7-8 and TRBJ1-2): GAGVSQSPRYKVAKRGQDVALRCDPISGHVSLFWYQQALGQGPEFLTYFQNEAQLDKSGLPSDRFFAERPEGSVSTLKIQRTQQEDSAVYLCASSLSPLSNYGYTFGSGTRLTVV.

This clonotype has at least ten counts. This chain links TRBV5-1 with TRBJ1-1, with D possibly matching TRBD1 (5 bases). Looked up from germline, CDR1 is SGHRS and CDR2 is YFSETQ. The CDR3 has 15 amino acids. V lost 7 bases and J lost 5, with 21 bases in between. The CDR3 DNA reads TGCGCCAGCTGCCTCCAGGGACTGGGAGGGACTGAAGCTTTCTTT. Amino acid sequence: CASCLQGLGGTEAFF.